Listed below are T cell receptor beta chains from one sample, sequenced in a study of graft-versus-host responses after intestinal transplantation. Sequencing was performed with immunoSEQ multiplex PCR; in TCRdb, only in-frame clones are kept and a portion is missing. The repertoire holds 90,000 to 120,000 clones, roughly 84% seen once, with over 0.8% in the top ten. The antigens for these receptors are not known. The sequenced sample was unstimulated CD4+ T cells sorted from spleen or lymph node cells, obtained before intestinal transplant. Receptors originate from a human donor who received an intestinal transplant. The CDR3 runs from the conserved cysteine through the conserved F or W. Each record gives: J gene, V gene, D gene, clone size, CDR3 DNA, CDR3 protein. A D gene is named only where the DNA matches it firmly. Not every row has a clone size; where given, it reads once, few, many or a size class.

>TRBJ2-7|TRBV6-5|TRBD2|NA
TGTGCCAGCAGAAACCCGGGACTAGCTCCCTACGAGCAGTACTTC
CASRNPGLAPYEQYF
>TRBJ2-7|TRBV19|TRBD1|NA
TGTGCCAGTAGTACCCGACAGGGTGGCGAGCAGTACTTC
CASSTRQGGEQYF
>TRBJ2-2|TRBV2|NA|NA
TGTGCCACCCAGGGGGGTCGCGTCACCGGGGAGCTGTTTTTT
CATQGGRVTGELFF
>TRBJ2-3|TRBV4-2|TRBD2|NA
TGTGCCAGCAGTCCATGGGCGGGAGGTGGGGATACGCAGTATTTT
CASSPWAGGGDTQYF
>TRBJ2-7|TRBV11-3|NA|NA
TGTGCCAGCAGCCCCCCAAGGGCGTGCTTC
CASSPPRACF
>TRBJ2-5|TRBV5-1|TRBD2|NA
TGCGCCAGCAGCCTGGGGCTAGCGGGAGGCCTCCAAGAGACCCAGTACTTC
CASSLGLAGGLQETQYF
>TRBJ1-2|TRBV10-3|TRBD1|NA
TGTGCCATCAATCCCGGGACAGCTCGAATTGGTAACTATGGCTACACCTTC
CAINPGTARIGNYGYTF
>TRBJ2-7|TRBV10-2|NA|NA
TGCGCCAGCAGACCAGACAGGACATCCCATCCTAGGTACTTC
CASRPDRTSHPRYF
>TRBJ1-1|TRBV29-1|NA|NA
TGCAGCGTTTCAGGGAACACTGAAGCTTTCTTT
CSVSGNTEAFF
>TRBJ1-6|TRBV5-3|TRBD1|NA
TGTGCCTATATTATCCCGGGACAGGGGAATTCACCCCTCCACTTT
CAYIIPGQGNSPLHF
>TRBJ1-2|TRBV11-2|NA|NA
TGTGCCAGCAGCTTAGAACCGGCCCAAGGCTACACCTTC
CASSLEPAQGYTF
>TRBJ1-3|TRBV19|NA|NA
TGTGCCAGTAGTAACCGGGACGGTGGGTCATATTTT
CASSNRDGGSYF
>TRBJ2-7|TRBV30|NA|NA
TGTGCCTGGGCCCGGGGGATGGGAGAGCAGTACTTC
CAWARGMGEQYF
>TRBJ1-2|TRBV19|NA|NA
TGTGCCAGTAGTAATTCCGGGACCCATGGCTACACCTTC
CASSNSGTHGYTF
>TRBJ1-1|TRBV5-1|NA|NA
TGCGCCAGCAGCTTGGGGGGCAGGGCTGAAGCTTTCTTT
CASSLGGRAEAFF
>TRBJ1-4|TRBV28|TRBD1|NA
TGTGCCAGCAGCCCCGGGACAGGGCTTGAAAAACTGTTTTTT
CASSPGTGLEKLFF
>TRBJ1-5|TRBV4-2|NA|NA
TGTGCCAGCAGCCAAGAAGGTCCGTATAGCAATCAGCCCCAGCATTTT
CASSQEGPYSNQPQHF
>TRBJ2-3|TRBV6-6|NA|NA
TGTGCCAGCAGTTACGCGTCTAGCACAGATACGCAGTATTTT
CASSYASSTDTQYF
>TRBJ1-4|TRBV27|TRBD1|NA
TGTGCCAGGATTTTTCAGGGGGCTATTTTAACTAATGAAAAACTGTTTTTT
CARIFQGAILTNEKLFF
>TRBJ1-6|TRBV27|NA|NA
TGTGCCAGCAGTTTGTGGGGGCGTAATTCACCCCTCCACTTT
CASSLWGRNSPLHF
>TRBJ2-5|TRBV19|NA|few
TGTGCCAGTAGTATTGGGCGGTACCAAGAGACCCAGTACTTC
CASSIGRYQETQYF
>TRBJ1-2|TRBV18|TRBD1|NA
TGTGCCAGCTCACCGGGACAGGTCGGAGACTATGGCTACACCTTC
CASSPGQVGDYGYTF
>TRBJ2-3|TRBV9|TRBD1|NA
TGTGCCAGCAGCGCGGGACAGGCGATCACAGATACGCAGTATTTT
CASSAGQAITDTQYF
>TRBJ2-5|TRBV5-6|NA|NA
TGTGCCAGCGGTCCCCGGGGGCGGGGTGAGACCCAGTACTTC
CASGPRGRGETQYF